The subject of this entry is one T cell receptor beta chain. Antigen specificity is unknown. V lost 1 base, J lost 4 bases, and 4 bases stayed unmatched. Germline values: CDR1 SGHNT, CDR2 YYREEE (reference sequence). This CDR3 has 16 amino acids. These data belong to a study of cytomegalovirus exposure and HLA in healthy donors. Findings of the study overall: Associated with HLA alleles at 0.05 false discovery rate in a later analysis were 16,951 TCR beta sequences. The study reported that TCR beta sequences accurately predicted HLA-A and HLA-B alleles in most subjects. Diagnosis of cytomegalovirus status made by the classifier reportedly showed high specificity and sensitivity. Rare TCR sequences dominated, though some public TCRs recurred in many donors.

PCR primers comprised 60 Vbeta and 13 Jbeta primers. TCRdb keeps only in-frame clones here, not all; method: immunoSEQ multiplex PCR. In the table there are about 180,000 clones, about 78% of which are singletons. The chain combines TRBV5-4 with TRBJ2-3; 12 nucleotides match TRBD2. Material: PBMCs. The clonotype comes from a woman aged 50 to 60 in good health and CMV-seropositive. This CDR3 reads CASSLKLAGGADTQYF. The CDR3, as DNA: TGTGCCAGCAGCTTGAAACTAGCGGGGGGTGCAGATACGCAGTATTTT.